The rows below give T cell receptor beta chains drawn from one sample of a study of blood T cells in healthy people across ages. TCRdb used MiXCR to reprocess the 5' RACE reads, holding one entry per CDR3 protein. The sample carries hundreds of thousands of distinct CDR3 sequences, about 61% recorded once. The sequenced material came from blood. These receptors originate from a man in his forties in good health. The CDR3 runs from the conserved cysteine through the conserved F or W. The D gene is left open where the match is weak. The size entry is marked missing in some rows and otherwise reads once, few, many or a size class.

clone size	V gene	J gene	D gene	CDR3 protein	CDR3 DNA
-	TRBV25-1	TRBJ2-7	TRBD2	CASSEWMAGDNEQYF	TGTGCCAGCAGTGAATGGATGGCGGGAGACAATGAGCAGTACTTC
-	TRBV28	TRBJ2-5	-	CASNKLETQYF	TGTGCCAGCAATAAGTTGGAGACCCAGTACTTC
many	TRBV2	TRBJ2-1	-	CASSGRNPNEQFF	TGTGCCAGCAGCGGGAGAAACCCTAATGAGCAGTTCTTC
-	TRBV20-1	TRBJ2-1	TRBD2	CSAIPETSGNEQFF	TGCAGTGCCATCCCCGAGACTAGCGGGAATGAGCAGTTCTTC
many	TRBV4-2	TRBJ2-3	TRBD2	CASSQELAGGPDTQYF	TGTGCCAGCAGCCAAGAACTAGCGGGAGGCCCAGATACGCAGTATTTT
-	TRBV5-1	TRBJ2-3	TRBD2	CASSLGSSGTPTDTQYF	TGCGCCAGCAGCTTGGGGTCTAGCGGGACCCCCACAGATACGCAGTATTTT
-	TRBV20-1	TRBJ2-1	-	CSAQGGLGSYNEQFF	TGCAGTGCCCAGGGGGGGTTAGGATCCTACAATGAGCAGTTCTTC
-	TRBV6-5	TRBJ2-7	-	CASSYSLQSSYEQYF	TGTGCCAGCAGTTACTCGTTGCAGAGCTCCTACGAGCAGTACTTC
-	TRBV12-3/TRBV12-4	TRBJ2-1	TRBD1	CASSVSGGNEQFF	TGTGCCAGCAGTGTTTCAGGGGGCAATGAGCAGTTCTTC
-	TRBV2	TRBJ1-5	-	CASSSWTGNQPQHF	TGTGCCAGCAGTTCATGGACAGGCAATCAGCCCCAGCATTTT
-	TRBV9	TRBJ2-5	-	CASSVGLGEETQYF	TGTGCCAGCAGCGTAGGGTTGGGGGAGGAGACCCAGTACTTC
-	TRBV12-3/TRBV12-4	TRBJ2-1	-	CASSFPTGEGRNEQFF	TGTGCCAGCAGTTTTCCGACAGGGGAGGGTCGCAATGAGCAGTTCTTC
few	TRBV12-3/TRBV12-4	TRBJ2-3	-	CASNLMIRDLQYF	TGTGCCAGCAATTTGATGATCCGGGACTTGCAGTATTTT
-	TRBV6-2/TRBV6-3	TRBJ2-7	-	CASRPPSSYEQYF	TGTGCCAGCAGACCCCCCAGCTCCTACGAGCAGTACTTC
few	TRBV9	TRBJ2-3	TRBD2	CASSVSGGYTDTQYF	TGTGCCAGCAGCGTGAGCGGGGGGTACACAGATACGCAGTATTTT
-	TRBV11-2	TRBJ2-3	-	CASSRGWPLGTDTQYF	TGTGCCAGCAGCCGGGGGTGGCCCTTGGGTACAGATACGCAGTATTTT
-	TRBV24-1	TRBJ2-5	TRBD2	CATSDAPGMAGVQETQYF	TGTGCCACCAGTGACGCACCCGGTATGGCGGGAGTCCAAGAGACCCAGTACTTC
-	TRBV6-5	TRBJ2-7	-	CASSTGHNIAYEQYF	TGTGCCAGCAGTACCGGACATAATATCGCCTACGAGCAGTACTTC
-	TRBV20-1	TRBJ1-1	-	CSARWGGMNTEAFF	TGCAGTGCTAGGTGGGGGGGGATGAACACTGAAGCTTTCTTT
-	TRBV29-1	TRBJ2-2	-	CSVVLPNTGELFF	TGCAGCGTTGTCCTCCCGAACACCGGGGAGCTGTTTTTT
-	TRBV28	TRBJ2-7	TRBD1	CASSFAFAGGLYEQYF	TGTGCCAGCAGTTTCGCTTTTGCAGGGGGTCTCTACGAGCAGTACTTC
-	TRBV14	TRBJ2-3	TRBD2	CASSRLTSGIGDTQYF	TGTGCCAGCAGCCGACTTACTAGCGGGATTGGAGATACGCAGTATTTT
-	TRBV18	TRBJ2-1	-	CASSREKLNEQFF	TGTGCCAGCTCACGCGAGAAGTTAAATGAGCAGTTCTTC
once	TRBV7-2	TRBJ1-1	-	CASSSTGDSGTEAFF	TGTGCCAGCAGCTCGACGGGGGATTCGGGCACTGAAGCTTTCTTT
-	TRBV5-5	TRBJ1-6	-	CASSQLTVPAYNSPLHF	TGTGCCAGCAGCCAGCTGACTGTGCCGGCCTATAATTCACCCCTCCACTTT